The clone carrying this TCR beta chain was detected many times. Its specificity is not known. This sample is drawn from a study of T cell repertoires in cytomegalovirus infection. The study's findings and limits: The response measured ex vivo was dominated by TCR beta clonotypes (HLA-C-restricted and CMV-specific).

TCRdb recomputed calls from the reads with MiXCR, one row per CDR3 protein. The table has 200,000 to 300,000 distinct CDR3 sequences, approximately 13% seen once. Source material: PBMCs. The TCR was taken from a human donor in good health (CMV status not recorded). Some clones in this sample may be carry-over from other donors' samples.

The CDR3 loop reads CSASDREYYGYTF. Written as DNA, the CDR3 is TGCAGCGCCTCGGACAGGGAATACTATGGCTACACCTTC. V and J are TRBV29-1 and TRBJ1-2; the match to TRBD1 covers 8 bases. V was pared by 7 bases and J by 3 bases, with 7 bases of the junction left unmatched. The CDR3 runs 13 residues. Per the germline V gene, CDR1 is SQVTM and CDR2 is ANQGSEA.